This T cell receptor beta chain was sequenced during a study of T-cell memory formation after mild COVID-19. Looking at the study overall: TCR clusters showed largely donor specificity.

One entry per CDR3 protein, called by TCRdb with MiXCR from the 5' RACE reads. The sample contains some 160,000 distinct CDR3 sequences, roughly 28% of which appear only once. The sequencing input was PBMCs or a T cell subset sorted from them (not recorded which). The receptor comes from an adult woman who had mild COVID-19 (a few samples of this study predate the infection). Cell type and time point are not known.

This CDR3 reads CASGEGASGANVLTF. CDR3 coding DNA: TGTGCCAGCGGTGAGGGGGCGAGTGGGGCCAACGTCCTGACTTTC. The chain links TRBV9 to TRBJ2-6, with 7 bases aligning to TRBD1. Trimming at V came to 7 bases and at J to 3 bases, leaving 7 bases not matched to a gene. This CDR3 comprises 15 residues. Looked up from germline, CDR1 is SGDLS and CDR2 is YYNGEE. The full variable domain, in which reference TRBV9 and TRBJ2-6 provide the parts outside the CDR3, is DSGVTQTPKHLITATGQRVTLRCSPRSGDLSVYWYQQSLDQGLQFLIQYYNGEERAKGNILERFSAQQFPDLHSELNLSSLELGDSALYFCASGEGASGANVLTFGAGSRLTVL.